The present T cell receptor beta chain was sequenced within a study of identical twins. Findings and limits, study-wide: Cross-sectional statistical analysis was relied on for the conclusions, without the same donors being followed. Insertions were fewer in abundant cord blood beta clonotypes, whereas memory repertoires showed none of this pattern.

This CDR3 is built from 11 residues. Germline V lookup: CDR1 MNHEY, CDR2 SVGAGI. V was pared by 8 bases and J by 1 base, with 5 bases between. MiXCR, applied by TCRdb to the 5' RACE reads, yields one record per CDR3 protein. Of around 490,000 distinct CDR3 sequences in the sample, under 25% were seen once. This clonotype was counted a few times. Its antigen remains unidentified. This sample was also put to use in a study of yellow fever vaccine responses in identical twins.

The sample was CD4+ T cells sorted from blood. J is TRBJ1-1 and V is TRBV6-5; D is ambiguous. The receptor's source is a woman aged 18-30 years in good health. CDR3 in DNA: TGTGCCAGCGCGTGGAACACTGAAGCTTTCTTT. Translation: CASAWNTEAFF.